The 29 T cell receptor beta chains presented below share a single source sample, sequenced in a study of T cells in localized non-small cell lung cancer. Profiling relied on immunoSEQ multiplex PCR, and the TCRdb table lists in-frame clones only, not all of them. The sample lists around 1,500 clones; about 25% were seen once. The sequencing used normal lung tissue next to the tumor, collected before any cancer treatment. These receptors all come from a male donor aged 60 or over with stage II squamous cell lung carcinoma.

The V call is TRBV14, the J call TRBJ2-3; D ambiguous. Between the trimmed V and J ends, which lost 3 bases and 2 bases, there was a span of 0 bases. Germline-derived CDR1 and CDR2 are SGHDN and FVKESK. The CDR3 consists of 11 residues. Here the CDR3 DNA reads TGTGCCAGCAGCCACACAGATACGCAGTATTTT. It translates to CASSHTDTQYF.

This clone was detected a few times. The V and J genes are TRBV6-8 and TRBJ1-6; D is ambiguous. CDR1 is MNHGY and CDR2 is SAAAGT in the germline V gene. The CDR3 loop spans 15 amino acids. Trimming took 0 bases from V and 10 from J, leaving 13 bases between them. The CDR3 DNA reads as TGTGCCAGCAGTTACTCCTCCGGGATCGACTCACCCCTCCACTTT. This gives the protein CASSYSSGIDSPLHF.

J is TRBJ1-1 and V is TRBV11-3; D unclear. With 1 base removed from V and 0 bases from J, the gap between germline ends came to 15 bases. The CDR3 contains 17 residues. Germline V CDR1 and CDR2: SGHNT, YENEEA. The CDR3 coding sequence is TGTGCCAGCAGCTTAGTCCAGTTGACCCCTCTGAACACTGAAGCTTTCTTT. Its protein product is CASSLVQLTPLNTEAFF.

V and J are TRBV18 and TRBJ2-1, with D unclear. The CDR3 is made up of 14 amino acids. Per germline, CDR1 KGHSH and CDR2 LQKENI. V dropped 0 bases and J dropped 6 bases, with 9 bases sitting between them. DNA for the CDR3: TGTGCCAGCTCACCACCGTCAGGTTTCAATGAGCAGTTCTTC. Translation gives CASSPPSGFNEQFF.

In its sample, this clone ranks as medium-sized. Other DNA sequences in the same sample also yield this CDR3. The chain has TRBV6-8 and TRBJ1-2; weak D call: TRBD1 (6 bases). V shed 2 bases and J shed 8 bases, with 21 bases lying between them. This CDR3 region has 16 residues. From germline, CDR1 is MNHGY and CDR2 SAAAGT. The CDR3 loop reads CASSYDSAGAGQGYTF. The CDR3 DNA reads TGTGCCAGCAGTTACGACTCGGCGGGGGCCGGACAAGGCTACACCTTC.

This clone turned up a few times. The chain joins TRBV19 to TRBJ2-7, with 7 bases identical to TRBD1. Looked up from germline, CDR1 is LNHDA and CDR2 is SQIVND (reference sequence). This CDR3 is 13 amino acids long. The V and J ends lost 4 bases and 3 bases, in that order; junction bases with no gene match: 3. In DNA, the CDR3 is TGTGCCAGTAGTACGGGACAGCACTACGAGCAGTACTTC. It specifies CASSTGQHYEQYF.

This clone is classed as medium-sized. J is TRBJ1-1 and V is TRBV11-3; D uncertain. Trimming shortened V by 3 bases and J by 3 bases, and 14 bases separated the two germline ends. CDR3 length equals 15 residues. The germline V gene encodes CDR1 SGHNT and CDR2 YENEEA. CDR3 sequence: CASSLARRGDTEAFF. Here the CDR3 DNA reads TGTGCCAGCAGCTTGGCTAGGCGAGGTGACACTGAAGCTTTCTTT. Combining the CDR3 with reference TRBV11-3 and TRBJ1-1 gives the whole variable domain EAGVVQSPRYKIIEKKQPVAFWCNPISGHNTLYWYLQNLGQGPELLIRYENEEAVDDSQLPKDRFSAERLKGVDSTLKIQPAELGDSAVYLCASSLARRGDTEAFFGQGTRLTVV.

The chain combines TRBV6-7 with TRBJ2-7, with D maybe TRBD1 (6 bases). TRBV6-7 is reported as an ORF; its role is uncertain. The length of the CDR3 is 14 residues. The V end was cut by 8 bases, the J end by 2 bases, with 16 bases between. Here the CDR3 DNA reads TGTGCCAGCGCCCTAAACAGGGAGCCCTACGAGCAGTACTTC. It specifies CASALNREPYEQYF.

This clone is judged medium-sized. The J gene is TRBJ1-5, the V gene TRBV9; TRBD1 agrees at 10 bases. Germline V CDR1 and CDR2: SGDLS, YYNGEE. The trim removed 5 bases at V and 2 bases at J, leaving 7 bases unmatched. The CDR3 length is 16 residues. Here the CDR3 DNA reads TGTGCCAGCAGTTATCCCGGGACAGGGGGCAATCAGCCCCAGCATTTT. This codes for CASSYPGTGGNQPQHF.

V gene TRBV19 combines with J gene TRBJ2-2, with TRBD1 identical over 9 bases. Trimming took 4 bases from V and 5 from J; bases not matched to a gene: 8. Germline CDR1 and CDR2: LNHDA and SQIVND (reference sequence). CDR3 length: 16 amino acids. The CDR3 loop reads CASSRTGVRGTGELFF. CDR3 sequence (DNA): TGTGCCAGTAGTAGGACAGGGGTCAGAGGGACCGGGGAGCTGTTTTTT.

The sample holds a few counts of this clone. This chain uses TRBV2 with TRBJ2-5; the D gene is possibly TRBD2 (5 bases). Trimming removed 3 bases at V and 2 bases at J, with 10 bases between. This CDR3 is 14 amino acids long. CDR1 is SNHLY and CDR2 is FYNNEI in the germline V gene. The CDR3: CASSDPDLQETQYF. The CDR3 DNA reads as TGTGCCAGCAGTGACCCGGACTTACAAGAGACCCAGTACTTC.

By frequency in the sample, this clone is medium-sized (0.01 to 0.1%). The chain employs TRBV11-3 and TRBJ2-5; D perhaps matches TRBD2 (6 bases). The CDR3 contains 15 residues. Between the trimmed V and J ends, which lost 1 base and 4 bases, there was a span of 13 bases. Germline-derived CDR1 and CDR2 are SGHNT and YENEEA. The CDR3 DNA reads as TGTGCCAGCAGCTTAGGGGACTCCTGGGGAGAGACCCAGTACTTC. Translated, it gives CASSLGDSWGETQYF.

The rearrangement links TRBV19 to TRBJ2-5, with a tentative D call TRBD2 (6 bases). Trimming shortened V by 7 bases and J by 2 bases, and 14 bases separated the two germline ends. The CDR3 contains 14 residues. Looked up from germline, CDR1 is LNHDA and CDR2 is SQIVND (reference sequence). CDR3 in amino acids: CASTDGRPQETQYF. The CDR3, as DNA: TGTGCCAGTACGGACGGGAGACCACAAGAGACCCAGTACTTC.

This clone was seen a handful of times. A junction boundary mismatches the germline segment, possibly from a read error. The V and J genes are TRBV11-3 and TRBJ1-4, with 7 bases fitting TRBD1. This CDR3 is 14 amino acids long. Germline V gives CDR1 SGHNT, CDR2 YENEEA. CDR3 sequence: CASSLETGNEKLFF. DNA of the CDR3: TGTGCCAGCAGCCTAGAGACAGGGAATGAAAAACTGTTTTTT.

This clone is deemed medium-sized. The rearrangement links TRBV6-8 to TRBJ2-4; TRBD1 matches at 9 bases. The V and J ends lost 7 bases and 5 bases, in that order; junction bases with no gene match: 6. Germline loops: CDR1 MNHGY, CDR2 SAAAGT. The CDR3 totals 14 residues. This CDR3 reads CASITGGSQNIQYF. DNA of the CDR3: TGTGCCAGCATTACAGGGGGCTCCCAAAACATTCAGTACTTC.

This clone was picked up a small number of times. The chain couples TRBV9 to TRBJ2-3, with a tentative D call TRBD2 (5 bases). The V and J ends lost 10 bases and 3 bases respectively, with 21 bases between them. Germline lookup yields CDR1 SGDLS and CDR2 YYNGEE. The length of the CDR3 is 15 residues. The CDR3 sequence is CAGQKALGSTDTQYF. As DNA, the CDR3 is TGTGCCGGGCAAAAGGCACTAGGGTCTACAGATACGCAGTATTTT.

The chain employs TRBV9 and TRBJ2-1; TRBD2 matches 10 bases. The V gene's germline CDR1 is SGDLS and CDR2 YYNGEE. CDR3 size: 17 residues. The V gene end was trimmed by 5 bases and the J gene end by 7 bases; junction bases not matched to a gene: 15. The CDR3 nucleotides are TGTGCCAGCAGTCTACGAGTAGCGGGGGGAACCGGGAATGAGCAGTTCTTC. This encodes CASSLRVAGGTGNEQFF.

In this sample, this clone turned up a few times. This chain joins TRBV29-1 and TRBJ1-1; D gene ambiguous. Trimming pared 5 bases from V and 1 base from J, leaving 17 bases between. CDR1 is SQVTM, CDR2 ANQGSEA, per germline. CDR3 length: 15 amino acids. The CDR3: CSVSGPGQANTEAFF. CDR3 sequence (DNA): TGCAGCGTTTCTGGTCCGGGCCAGGCGAACACTGAAGCTTTCTTT. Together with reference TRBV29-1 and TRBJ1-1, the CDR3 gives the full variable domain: SAVISQKPSRDICQRGTSLTIQCQVDSQVTMMFWYRQQPGQSLTLIATANQGSEATYESGFVIDKFPISRPNLTFSTLTVSNMSPEDSSIYLCSVSGPGQANTEAFFGQGTRLTVV.

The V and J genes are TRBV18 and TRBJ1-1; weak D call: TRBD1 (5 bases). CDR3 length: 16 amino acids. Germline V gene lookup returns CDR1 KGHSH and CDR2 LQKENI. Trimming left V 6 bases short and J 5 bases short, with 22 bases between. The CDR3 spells CASSTSPAARGTEAFF. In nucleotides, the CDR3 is TGTGCCAGCTCCACCAGCCCGGCCGCGAGGGGTACTGAAGCTTTCTTT.

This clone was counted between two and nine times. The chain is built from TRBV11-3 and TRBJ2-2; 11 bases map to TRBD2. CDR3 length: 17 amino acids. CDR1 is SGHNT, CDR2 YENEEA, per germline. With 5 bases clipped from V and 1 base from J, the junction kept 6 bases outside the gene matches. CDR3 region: CASSHPTSGENTGELFF. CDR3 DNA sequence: TGTGCCAGCAGCCACCCGACTAGCGGGGAGAACACCGGGGAGCTGTTTTTT.

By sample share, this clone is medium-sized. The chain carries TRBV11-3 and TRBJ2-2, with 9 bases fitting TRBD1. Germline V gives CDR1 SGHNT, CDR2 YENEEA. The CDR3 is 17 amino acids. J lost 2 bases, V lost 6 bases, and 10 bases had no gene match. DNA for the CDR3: TGTGCCAGCAGTGAAAACAGGGGGCGCGGAAACACCGGGGAGCTGTTTTTT. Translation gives CASSENRGRGNTGELFF.

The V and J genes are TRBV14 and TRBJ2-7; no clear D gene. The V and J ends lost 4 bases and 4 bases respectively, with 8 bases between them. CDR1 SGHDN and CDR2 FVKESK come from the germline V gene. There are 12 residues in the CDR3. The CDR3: CASSPANYEQYF. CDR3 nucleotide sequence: TGTGCCAGCAGCCCCGCCAATTACGAGCAGTACTTC.

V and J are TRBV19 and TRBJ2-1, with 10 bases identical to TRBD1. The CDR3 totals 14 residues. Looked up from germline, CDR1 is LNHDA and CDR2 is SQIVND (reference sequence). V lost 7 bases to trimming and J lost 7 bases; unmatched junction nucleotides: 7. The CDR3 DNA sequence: TGTGCCAGTAATCAACCGGGACAGGGGAATGAGCAGTTCTTC. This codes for CASNQPGQGNEQFF.

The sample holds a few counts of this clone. CDR3 loop: CATSTAGAGTEAFF. CDR3 DNA: TGTGCCACCAGCACCGCGGGAGCGGGGACTGAAGCTTTCTTT. The chain joins TRBV15 to TRBJ1-1; D is uncertain. The germline V gene encodes CDR1 LNHNV and CDR2 YYDKDF (reference sequence). V was shortened by 4 bases and J by 5 bases, with 14 bases between the two germline ends. The CDR3 consists of 14 residues.

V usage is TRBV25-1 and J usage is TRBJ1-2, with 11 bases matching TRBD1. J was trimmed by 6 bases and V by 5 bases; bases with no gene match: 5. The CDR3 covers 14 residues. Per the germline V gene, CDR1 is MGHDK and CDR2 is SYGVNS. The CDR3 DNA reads TGTGCCAGCAGTTCCTGGACAGGGGGCAATGGCTACACCTTC. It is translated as CASSSWTGGNGYTF.

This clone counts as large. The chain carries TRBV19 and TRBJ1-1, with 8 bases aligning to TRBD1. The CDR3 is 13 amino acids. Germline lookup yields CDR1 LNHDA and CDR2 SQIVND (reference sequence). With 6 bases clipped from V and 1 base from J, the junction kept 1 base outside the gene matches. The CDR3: CASSDRGNTEAFF. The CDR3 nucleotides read TGTGCCAGTAGCGACAGGGGGAACACTGAAGCTTTCTTT.

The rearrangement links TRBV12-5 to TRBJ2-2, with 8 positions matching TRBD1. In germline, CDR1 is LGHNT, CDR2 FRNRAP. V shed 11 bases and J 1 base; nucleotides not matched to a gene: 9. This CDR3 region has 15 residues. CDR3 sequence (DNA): TGTGCTGCCACTTCAGGGGGCCAGAACACCGGGGAGCTGTTTTTT. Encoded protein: CAATSGGQNTGELFF.

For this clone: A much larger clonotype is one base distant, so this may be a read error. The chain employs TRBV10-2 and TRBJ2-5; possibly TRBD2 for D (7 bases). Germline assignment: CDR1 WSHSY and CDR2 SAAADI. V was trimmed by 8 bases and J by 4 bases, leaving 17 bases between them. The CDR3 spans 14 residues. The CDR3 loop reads CASLRGGPGETQYF. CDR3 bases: TGCGCCAGCTTAAGGGGGGGGCCGGGAGAGACCCAGTACTTC.

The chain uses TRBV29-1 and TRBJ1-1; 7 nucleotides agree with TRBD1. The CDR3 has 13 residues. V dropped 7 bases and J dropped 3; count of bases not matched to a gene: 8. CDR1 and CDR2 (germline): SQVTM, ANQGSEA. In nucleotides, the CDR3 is TGCAGCGCTACAGACAGGGCGGACACTGAAGCTTTCTTT. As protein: CSATDRADTEAFF.